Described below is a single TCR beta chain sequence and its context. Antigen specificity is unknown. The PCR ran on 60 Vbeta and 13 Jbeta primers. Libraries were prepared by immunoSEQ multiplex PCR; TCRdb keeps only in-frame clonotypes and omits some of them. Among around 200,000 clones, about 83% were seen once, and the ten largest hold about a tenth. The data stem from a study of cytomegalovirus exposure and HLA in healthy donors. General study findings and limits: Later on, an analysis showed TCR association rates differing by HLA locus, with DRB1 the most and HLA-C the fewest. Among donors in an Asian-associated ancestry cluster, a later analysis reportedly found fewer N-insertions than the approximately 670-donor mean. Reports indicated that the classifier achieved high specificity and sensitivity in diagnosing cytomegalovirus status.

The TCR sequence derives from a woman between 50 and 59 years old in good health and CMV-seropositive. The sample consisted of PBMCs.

Here the CDR3 DNA reads TGTGCCAGCAGTGAAGGCCCGGGACACAACCAAGAGACCCAGTACTTC. Encoded protein: CASSEGPGHNQETQYF. The V gene is TRBV2, the J gene TRBJ2-5; D perhaps matches TRBD1 (6 bases). Looked up from germline, CDR1 is SNHLY and CDR2 is FYNNEI. V lost 1 base, J lost 0 bases, and 12 bases lay in between. The CDR3 is made up of 16 amino acids.